The next 31 T cell receptor beta chains were all read from a single sample in a study of memory CD4+ T cells and cytomegalovirus serostatus. Single viable CD3+CD4+CD8-CD45RO+ cells were sorted as the memory CD4+ T cells. The assay was immunoSEQ multiplex PCR, and TCRdb's table has in-frame clones only and misses some. The sample lists 40,000 to 55,000 clones, 82% occurring once. Sequencing was done on a sample of memory CD4+ T cells from blood. The source of these receptors is an adult in good health and CMV-seronegative.

The chain couples TRBV7-8 to TRBJ1-3; D is uncertain. The CDR3 consists of 16 residues. Trimming stripped 2 bases from V and 2 bases from J, with 13 bases between. CDR1 SGHVS and CDR2 FQNEAQ come from the germline V gene. The CDR3 spells CASSLTHGGAGNTIYF. Here the CDR3 DNA reads TGTGCCAGCAGCTTAACGCACGGCGGGGCTGGAAACACCATATATTTT.

The genes are TRBV10-3 and TRBJ1-2; 10 nucleotides agree with TRBD1. J was trimmed by 6 bases and V by 8 bases; bases with no gene match: 15. Germline values: CDR1 ENHRY, CDR2 SYGVKD. The CDR3 has 16 amino acids. CDR3 sequence: CAISGGQGQGLDGYTF. The CDR3 DNA reads TGTGCCATCTCCGGGGGACAGGGGCAGGGCTTGGATGGCTACACCTTC.

The rearrangement uses TRBV6-5 and TRBJ2-2; D possibly matches TRBD1 or TRBD2 (5 bases each). V was pared by 2 bases and J by 4 bases, with 14 bases between. The CDR3 extends over 16 amino acids. Germline CDR1 and CDR2: MNHEY and SVGAGI. The chain's CDR3 is CASSYGWDVGTGELFF. The CDR3 DNA is TGTGCCAGCAGTTACGGGTGGGACGTAGGCACCGGGGAGCTGTTTTTT.

The J gene is TRBJ2-3, the V gene TRBV7-9; D call uncertain. The CDR3 extends over 15 amino acids. Germline CDR1 and CDR2: SEHNR and FQNEAQ (reference sequence). V lost 6 bases and J lost 6, with 19 bases in between. CDR3 protein: CASSYLLGEADTQYF. The CDR3, as DNA: TGTGCCAGCAGTTATCTACTTGGTGAGGCGGATACGCAGTATTTT.

V gene TRBV5-1 combines with J gene TRBJ2-7; 10 bases fit TRBD1. Germline V gene sequence: CDR1 SGHRS, CDR2 YFSETQ. Germline trimming cut 1 base from V and 4 bases from J; bases unmatched to any gene: 8. The CDR3 has 16 residues. CDR3 in amino acids: CASSLYGTGESYEQYF. CDR3 nucleotides: TGCGCCAGCAGCTTGTACGGGACAGGGGAATCTTACGAGCAGTACTTC.

The chain uses TRBV5-6 and TRBJ2-7; D perhaps matches TRBD2 (5 bases). Germline CDR1 is SGHDT and CDR2 is YYEEEE. This CDR3 has 13 amino acids. Trimming took 3 bases from V and 2 from J, leaving 9 bases between them. CDR3 in DNA: TGTGCCAGCAGCTCGGGGTATACCTACGAGCAGTACTTC. The encoded protein is CASSSGYTYEQYF.

The chain is built from TRBV29-1 and TRBJ2-5, with D unresolved. V lost 7 bases, J lost 1 base, and 10 bases lay in between. Germline V gives CDR1 SQVTM, CDR2 ANQGSEA. CDR3 size: 12 residues. In nucleotides, the CDR3 is TGCAGCGCTCCAGACACCCAAGAGACCCAGTACTTC. Its protein is CSAPDTQETQYF.

This clone is categorized as medium-sized. The chain combines TRBV30 with TRBJ1-1; the match to TRBD1 covers 11 bases. Germline V gene data show CDR1 as GTSNPN and CDR2 as SVGIG (reference sequence). V shed 4 bases, J shed 5 bases, and the junction held 9 bases outside the gene matches. The CDR3 covers 15 residues. CDR3: CAWTPGTGGGTEAFF. The CDR3 nucleotides are TGTGCCTGGACCCCCGGGACAGGGGGGGGGACTGAAGCTTTCTTT.

This sequence joins TRBV7-2 and TRBJ2-7; 9 bases map to TRBD2. This CDR3 spans 15 amino acids. V lost 2 bases, J lost 1 base, and 3 bases stayed unmatched. Germline CDR1 is SGHTA and CDR2 is FQGNSA. The CDR3: CASSLRSGGSYEQYF. CDR3 DNA: TGTGCCAGCAGCTTAAGAAGCGGGGGGTCCTACGAGCAGTACTTC.

The chain couples TRBV5-1 to TRBJ2-7; 7 bases align to TRBD1. The V and J ends lost 2 bases and 5 bases, in that order; junction bases with no gene match: 10. The CDR3 sequence is 15 residues long. In germline, CDR1 is SGHRS, CDR2 YFSETQ. CDR3 loop: CASSLGTGVLNEQYF. The CDR3 bases are TGCGCCAGCAGCTTAGGTACAGGGGTATTGAACGAGCAGTACTTC.

Worth noting for this clone: One junction end does not reproduce the germline sequence, and a read error may be involved. Distinct nucleotide sequences in the sample also encode this CDR3. Here the CDR3 reads CASSLVPPGLGNSPLHF. In DNA, the CDR3 is TGCGCCAGCAGCTTAGTTCCGCCAGGGCTCGGTAATTCACCCCTCCACTTT. V gene TRBV7-2 combines with J gene TRBJ1-6; tentative D call: TRBD1 (5 bases). Germline V gives CDR1 SGHTA, CDR2 FQGNSA. This CDR3 has 17 amino acids.

V usage is TRBV5-1 and J usage is TRBJ2-1; D remains unclear. With 2 bases removed from V and 4 bases from J, the gap between germline ends came to 10 bases. CDR3 length: 14 amino acids. Germline V CDR1 and CDR2: SGHRS, YFSETQ. The CDR3 DNA sequence: TGCGCCAGCAGCTTTGGGCAGGAATACAATGAGCAGTTCTTC. This sequence encodes CASSFGQEYNEQFF.

The V and J genes are TRBV11-2 and TRBJ2-3, with D hard to call. Germline-derived CDR1 and CDR2 are SGHAT and FQNNGV. With 3 bases removed from V and 0 bases from J, the gap between germline ends came to 7 bases. This CDR3 region has 14 residues. The CDR3 here is CASSFLVSTDTQYF. The DNA for the CDR3 is TGTGCCAGCAGCTTCCTCGTCAGCACAGATACGCAGTATTTT.

The chain has TRBV11-2 and TRBJ2-2; D remains unclear. Germline V gene data show CDR1 as SGHAT and CDR2 as FQNNGV. The length of the CDR3 is 14 residues. Trimming stripped 2 bases from V and 0 bases from J, with 4 bases between. The CDR3 DNA sequence: TGTGCCAGCAGCTTACAGACGAACACCGGGGAGCTGTTTTTT. Translation: CASSLQTNTGELFF. Supplemented by reference TRBV11-2 and TRBJ2-2, the full variable domain reads EAGVAQSPRYKIIEKRQSVAFWCNPISGHATLYWYQQILGQGPKLLIQFQNNGVVDDSQLPKDRFSAERLKGVDSTLKIQPAKLEDSAVYLCASSLQTNTGELFFGEGSRLTVL.

This clone has a single count. The CDR3 DNA is TGTGCCAGCAGTCCCCACGACAGTACCTATGGCTACACCTTC. Its translation: CASSPHDSTYGYTF. The chain carries TRBV27 and TRBJ1-2, with D maybe TRBD1 (5 bases). The germline V gene encodes CDR1 MNHEY and CDR2 SMNVEV (reference sequence). This CDR3 has 14 amino acids. The V end lost 5 bases, the J end lost 4 bases, and 14 bases lay between the germline ends.

This clone was observed a handful of times. The CDR3 nucleotides read TGTGCCAGCTCACCCGGGAGCGTTAATTCACCCCTCCACTTT. The encoded protein is CASSPGSVNSPLHF. This chain uses TRBV18 with TRBJ1-6; D is ambiguous. The CDR3 is 14 amino acids. The germline V and J ends were trimmed by 3 bases and 6 bases, with 9 bases remaining between them. CDR1 KGHSH and CDR2 LQKENI come from the germline V gene.

The chain couples TRBV4-2 to TRBJ2-2; D unresolved. Trimming took 3 bases from V and 5 from J, leaving 10 bases between them. The CDR3 is made up of 14 amino acids. Germline V gene lookup returns CDR1 LGHNA and CDR2 YNFKEQ. The CDR3 DNA follows: TGTGCCAGCAGCCACCGGCAGACTACCGGGGAGCTGTTTTTT. It yields the protein CASSHRQTTGELFF.

The V and J genes are TRBV28 and TRBJ1-2; 10 bases are a match to TRBD1. Germline CDR1 and CDR2: MDHEN and SYDVKM. The V and J ends lost 5 bases and 4 bases, in that order; junction bases with no gene match: 10. The CDR3 sequence is 16 residues long. In nucleotides, the CDR3 is TGTGCCAGCAGTCCCGGGACAGGGGCCCGGGTCTATGGCTACACCTTC. It codes for CASSPGTGARVYGYTF.

The V and J genes are TRBV6-5 and TRBJ1-1; 9 bases align to TRBD1. Germline CDR1 is MNHEY and CDR2 is SVGAGI. The CDR3 is 16 amino acids. V trimming: 0 bases; J trimming: 1 base; junction bases outside the gene matches: 3. Here the CDR3 DNA reads TGTGCCAGCAGTTACTCGCTGGACAGGGGGAACACTGAAGCTTTCTTT. Its translation: CASSYSLDRGNTEAFF.

The genes are TRBV28 and TRBJ1-2; D may be TRBD1 (6 bases). The germline V and J ends were trimmed by 6 bases and 3 bases, with 14 bases remaining between them. This CDR3 spans 14 amino acids. The germline V gene encodes CDR1 MDHEN and CDR2 SYDVKM. CDR3 bases: TGTGCCAGCAGCCAGGGGTTGATACACTATGGCTACACCTTC. Its translation is CASSQGLIHYGYTF.

The rearrangement joins TRBV6-4 to TRBJ2-3, with D perhaps TRBD2 (5 bases). Germline loops: CDR1 MRHNA, CDR2 SNTAGT. Deletions cut 5 bases from V and 2 bases from J, with 14 bases between. CDR3 length: 15 residues. The CDR3: CASSPEGGSTDTQYF. The CDR3 DNA follows: TGTGCCAGCAGTCCCGAGGGCGGATCCACAGATACGCAGTATTTT.

The rearrangement joins TRBV4-2 to TRBJ2-3; 9 nucleotides agree with TRBD1. The CDR3 covers 16 residues. J was trimmed by 9 bases and V by 1 base; bases with no gene match: 11. Germline V gene lookup returns CDR1 LGHNA and CDR2 YNFKEQ. CDR3: CASSQVAQGAQDTQYF. DNA for the CDR3: TGTGCCAGCAGCCAAGTAGCACAGGGGGCCCAGGACACGCAGTATTTT.

This clone was counted a few times. The rearrangement uses TRBV5-4 and TRBJ1-1; possible D gene TRBD1, 5 bases. Germline values: CDR1 SGHNT, CDR2 YYREEE (reference sequence). V lost 3 bases and J 0 bases, leaving 18 bases between the germline ends. The CDR3 sequence is 17 residues long. In nucleotides, the CDR3 is TGTGCCAGCAGCTCGGGGGTAATGGCAGGGTTGAACACTGAAGCTTTCTTT. Its translation: CASSSGVMAGLNTEAFF.

This chain links TRBV19 with TRBJ2-7; TRBD2 might be the D (6 bases). CDR3 length equals 13 residues. V was shortened by 6 bases and J by 3 bases, with 12 bases between the two germline ends. Per the germline V gene, CDR1 is LNHDA and CDR2 is SQIVND (reference sequence). This CDR3 is CASRRRDGYEQYF. The CDR3 nucleotides read TGTGCCAGTAGGAGGAGGGATGGCTACGAGCAGTACTTC.

The chain has TRBV19 and TRBJ2-7; D is possibly TRBD1 (6 bases). The CDR3 loop spans 15 amino acids. Germline CDR1 is LNHDA and CDR2 is SQIVND (reference sequence). V was shortened by 0 bases and J by 3 bases, with 12 bases between the two germline ends. The CDR3 bases are TGTGCCAGTAGTATAGACAGGGGAAGGGGCTACGAGCAGTACTTC. As protein: CASSIDRGRGYEQYF.

V is TRBV7-2 and J is TRBJ2-3; weak D call: TRBD2 (5 bases). V was cut by 5 bases and J by 5 bases, with 20 bases left in between. The CDR3 has 16 residues. CDR1 and CDR2 from the germline V gene are SGHTA and FQGNSA. The CDR3, as DNA: TGTGCCAGCAGCCCATCCCGGGGATTGGCGGGAGATACGCAGTATTTT. As protein: CASSPSRGLAGDTQYF.

The V gene is TRBV7-7, the J gene TRBJ1-1, with TRBD1 as a possible D gene (5 bases). V lost 1 base, J lost 7 bases, and 10 bases lay in between. This CDR3 is built from 13 residues. Looked up from germline, CDR1 is SSHAT and CDR2 is FNYEAQ (reference sequence). The CDR3 coding sequence is TGTGCCAGCAGCTTAGGGGCAGGGAGTGAAGCTTTCTTT. This codes for CASSLGAGSEAFF.

The genes are TRBV29-1 and TRBJ2-5; TRBD1 might be the D (5 bases). Germline V lookup: CDR1 SQVTM, CDR2 ANQGSEA. Trimming left V 2 bases short and J 7 bases short, with 11 bases between. This CDR3 contains 12 residues. The CDR3 spells CSVEQGARTQYF. DNA of the CDR3: TGCAGCGTTGAACAGGGCGCAAGGACCCAGTACTTC.

This chain joins TRBV19 and TRBJ2-6, with D possibly matching TRBD1 (6 bases). The CDR3 has 16 residues. Trimming left V 4 bases short and J 2 bases short, with 12 bases between. CDR1 LNHDA and CDR2 SQIVND come from the germline V gene (reference sequence). CDR3 sequence (DNA): TGTGCCAGTAGTAGGAACAGGGTTGCTGGGGCCAACGTCCTGACTTTC. Protein product: CASSRNRVAGANVLTF.

This chain joins TRBV27 and TRBJ2-3; D unclear. Germline assignment: CDR1 MNHEY and CDR2 SMNVEV (reference sequence). The germline V and J ends were trimmed by 0 bases and 2 bases, with 3 bases remaining between them. The CDR3 sequence is 13 residues long. CDR3 in DNA: TGTGCCAGCAGTTTATCGTACACAGATACGCAGTATTTT. It specifies CASSLSYTDTQYF.

V usage is TRBV7-2 and J usage is TRBJ1-5; D is perhaps TRBD1 (5 bases). Germline loops: CDR1 SGHTA, CDR2 FQGNSA. Trimming stripped 5 bases from V and 3 bases from J, with 17 bases between. CDR3 length: 16 residues. The CDR3 nucleotides are TGTGCCAGCAGCGTCACTGGGGCGCCGACCAATCAGCCCCAGCATTTT. It translates to CASSVTGAPTNQPQHF.